This TCR beta chain emerged from a study of blood T cell repertoires in COVID-19. In germline, CDR1 is KGHDR, CDR2 SFDVKD. V gave up 0 bases and J gave up 7 bases; unmatched junction bases: 6. The CDR3 totals 16 residues. The repertoire was sequenced with immunoSEQ multiplex PCR; TCRdb's copy has only in-frame clones and lacks some. The sample shows around 42,000 clones, around 91% of them seen only once. The chain is built from TRBV24-1 and TRBJ1-5; 9 bases fit TRBD1. The TCR comes from a man younger than 45 with active or convalescent COVID-19. Material: peripheral blood. CDR3 nucleotides: TGTGCCACCAGTGATTTGGGACAGGGGACGTCCCAGCCCCAGCATTTT. The encoded protein is CATSDLGQGTSQPQHF.